The sequence of this T cell receptor beta chain was determined in a study of monozygotic twins with cystic fibrosis. CDR1 MNHEY and CDR2 SVGAGI come from the germline V gene. Losses at the gene ends were 7 bases for V and 7 bases for J; bases not matched to a gene: 6. This CDR3 is 12 amino acids long. Sequencing used immunoSEQ multiplex PCR; TCRdb keeps in-frame clones, though not all of them. The repertoire holds about 25,000 clones, with around nine tenths as singletons. Source material: blood. The TCR originated in a girl aged 2-10 years with cystic fibrosis. The V and J genes are TRBV6-5 and TRBJ1-2; 7 positions agree with TRBD1. The CDR3 region has the DNA TGTGCCAGCACCCGACAGGGAAGTGGCTACACCTTC. Translating gives CASTRQGSGYTF.